This T cell receptor (beta chain) was sequenced in a study of cytomegalovirus exposure and HLA in healthy donors. Researchers ran the PCR with 60 Vbeta and 13 Jbeta primers. Sequencing was performed with immunoSEQ multiplex PCR; in TCRdb, only in-frame clones are kept and a portion is missing. The table lists around 140,000 clones, 80% to 85% of them singletons. Trimming at V came to 2 bases and at J to 10 bases, leaving 9 bases not matched to a gene. This CDR3 region has 15 residues. CDR1 SGHRS and CDR2 YFSETQ come from the germline V gene. The rearrangement joins TRBV5-1 to TRBJ1-4; 9 bases are shared with TRBD1. The receptor was derived from a woman in her forties or fifties in good health and CMV-seropositive. Sequencing used PBMCs. CDR3 bases: TGCGCCAGCAGCTTCAAACAGGGGGCTGGAGGAAAACTGTTTTTT. This gives the protein CASSFKQGAGGKLFF. Supplemented by reference TRBV5-1 and TRBJ1-4, the full variable domain reads KAGVTQTPRYLIKTRGQQVTLSCSPISGHRSVSWYQQTPGQGLQFLFEYFSETQRNKGNFPGRFSGRQFSNSRSEMNVSTLELGDSALYLCASSFKQGAGGKLFFGSGTQLSVL.